The 32 T cell receptor beta chains in this list originate from one sample, sequenced in a study of OX40 agonist ivuxolimab in advanced cancers. TCRdb's copy holds only in-frame clones and misses some; the assay was immunoSEQ multiplex PCR. This sample carries about 18,000 clones, 70% to 90% of them seen once, and the ten largest clones take less than 70%. The sample here was CD4+ or CD8+ T cells sorted from blood, taken in a trial of the OX40 agonist ivuxolimab. All receptors come from an adult with an advanced solid tumor such as melanoma, head and neck, liver or kidney cancer.

This chain links TRBV5-5 with TRBJ2-3; 9 positions agree with TRBD1. Looked up from germline, CDR1 is SGHKS and CDR2 is YYEKEE (reference sequence). After removal of 4 bases from V and 0 bases from J, the junction contained 3 bases not matched to a gene. The CDR3 extends over 15 amino acids. CDR3 coding DNA: TGTGCCAGCAGCAACGGACAGGGGAGCACAGATACGCAGTATTTT. As protein: CASSNGQGSTDTQYF.

The genes are TRBV5-1 and TRBJ2-7; D remains unclear. The ends were cut back, 0 bases at V and 6 bases at J, with 10 bases in the middle. Looked up from germline, CDR1 is SGHRS and CDR2 is YFSETQ. CDR3 size: 13 residues. The CDR3 DNA follows: TGCGCCAGCAGCTTGGGGTTCAGCTCCGAGCAGTACTTC. Protein sequence: CASSLGFSSEQYF.

This chain links TRBV15 with TRBJ2-5, with D tentatively TRBD2 (7 bases). The germline V and J ends were trimmed by 6 bases and 5 bases, with 13 bases remaining between them. CDR3 size: 13 residues. CDR1 is LNHNV, CDR2 YYDKDF, per germline (reference sequence). CDR3 sequence: CATRGGRGETQYF. The CDR3 DNA reads TGTGCCACCAGGGGGGGGCGCGGGGAGACCCAGTACTTC.

The chain has TRBV6-4 and TRBJ2-2; D not certain. Per the germline V gene, CDR1 is MRHNA and CDR2 is SNTAGT. Trimming pared 1 base from V and 5 bases from J, leaving 5 bases between. This CDR3 is built from 13 residues. This chain's CDR3 is CASSDLATGELFF. The CDR3, as DNA: TGTGCCAGCAGTGACTTAGCAACCGGGGAGCTGTTTTTT.

The J gene is TRBJ2-1, the V gene TRBV11-1, with a possible D match to TRBD1 (6 bases). This CDR3 is 14 amino acids long. Per germline, CDR1 SGHAT and CDR2 FQDESV (reference sequence). Trimming pared 6 bases from V and 0 bases from J, leaving 9 bases between. DNA of the CDR3: TGTGCCAGCAGGGACAGTAGCTCCTACAATGAGCAGTTCTTC. Protein product: CASRDSSSYNEQFF.

This chain links TRBV9 with TRBJ2-1, with D unresolved. From germline, CDR1 is SGDLS and CDR2 YYNGEE. The CDR3 is 12 amino acids. Trimming removed 3 bases from V and 7 bases from J, with 8 bases in between. CDR3 sequence: CASSGGANEQFF. The CDR3, as DNA: TGTGCCAGCAGCGGGGGTGCGAATGAGCAGTTCTTC.

The CDR3, as DNA: TGTGCCAGCAGACAGGGAATGGTTCAGCCCCAGCATTTT. Translating it yields CASRQGMVQPQHF. The V and J genes are TRBV27 and TRBJ1-5, with D possibly matching TRBD1 (6 bases). The CDR3 consists of 13 residues. V lost 6 bases, J lost 6 bases, and 12 bases lay in between. Germline CDR1 and CDR2: MNHEY and SMNVEV (reference sequence).

This rearrangement joins TRBV5-4 to TRBJ1-2; D is ambiguous. The V end lost 3 bases, the J end lost 8 bases, and 11 bases lay between the germline ends. CDR3 length: 12 amino acids. Germline CDR1 SGHNT, CDR2 YYREEE (reference sequence). CDR3 in amino acids: CASSSSLGGYTF. Here the CDR3 DNA reads TGTGCCAGCAGCTCGTCGTTAGGGGGCTACACCTTC.

This sequence joins TRBV6-5 and TRBJ2-7; TRBD1 matches at 7 bases. CDR3 length equals 15 residues. The germline gives CDR1 MNHEY, CDR2 SVGAGI. The J segment lost 0 bases and the V segment lost 8 bases, leaving 10 bases of the junction unmatched. The CDR3 region has the DNA TGTGCCAGCGTAAATACAGGGGACAGCTCCTACGAGCAGTACTTC. It codes for CASVNTGDSSYEQYF.

The chain is built from TRBV9 and TRBJ2-1; 11 nucleotides line up with TRBD1. Losses at the gene ends were 4 bases for V and 9 bases for J; bases not matched to a gene: 9. The CDR3 is 15 amino acids. CDR1 is SGDLS, CDR2 YYNGEE, per germline. The DNA of the CDR3 is TGTGCCAGCAGCCAAGGGACAGGGGGTATGGGTGAGCAGTTCTTC. Its translation: CASSQGTGGMGEQFF.

J is TRBJ2-1 and V is TRBV10-3; maybe TRBD2 (5 bases). The CDR3 extends over 18 amino acids. Trimming removed 0 bases at V and 0 bases at J, with 15 bases between. The germline CDR1 and CDR2 sequences are ENHRY and SYGVKD. This CDR3 reads CAISESRVGGGSYNEQFF. For the CDR3, the DNA is TGTGCCATCAGTGAGTCGAGGGTCGGCGGTGGCTCCTACAATGAGCAGTTCTTC.

J is TRBJ2-2 and V is TRBV12-5, with TRBD1 matching 7 bases. With V trimmed by 7 bases and J by 5 bases, 7 bases remained unmatched. Germline-derived CDR1 and CDR2 are LGHNT and FRNRAP. The length of the CDR3 is 14 residues. The chain's CDR3 is CASANRGGTGELFF. DNA of the CDR3: TGTGCTAGTGCCAACAGGGGTGGGACCGGGGAGCTGTTTTTT.

The chain has TRBV4-1 and TRBJ2-1; TRBD2 agrees at 7 bases. Trimming cost V 1 base and J 3 bases; bases outside gene matches: 6. CDR1 is MGHRA, CDR2 YSYEKL, per germline. The CDR3 spans 16 residues. CDR3 nucleotide sequence: TGCGCCAGCAGCCAAGTCCAGGCGGGAGTCTACAATGAGCAGTTCTTC. Protein product: CASSQVQAGVYNEQFF.

The chain recombines TRBV27 with TRBJ2-1; D may correspond to TRBD1 or TRBD2 (7 bases each). The CDR3 loop spans 15 amino acids. V gave up 6 bases and J gave up 2 bases, with 14 bases separating them. Germline V gene data show CDR1 as MNHEY and CDR2 as SMNVEV (reference sequence). CDR3 region: CASSLQGGPYNEQFF. DNA for the CDR3: TGTGCCAGCAGCCTTCAGGGGGGGCCCTACAATGAGCAGTTCTTC.

The rearrangement uses TRBV19 and TRBJ2-1; 12 bases align to TRBD2. The germline CDR1 and CDR2 sequences are LNHDA and SQIVND (reference sequence). This CDR3 contains 14 residues. Trimming at V came to 6 bases and at J to 6 bases, leaving 3 bases not matched to a gene. The DNA for the CDR3 is TGTGCCAGTAGCCTAGCGGGGGGGCCCAATGAGCAGTTCTTC. This codes for CASSLAGGPNEQFF.

The chain joins TRBV5-4 to TRBJ2-1; D is ambiguous. CDR1 and CDR2 (germline): SGHNT, YYREEE (reference sequence). The V gene lost 5 bases and the J gene lost 4 bases, with 10 bases spanning the gap. The CDR3 loop spans 13 amino acids. The CDR3 loop reads CASSPTDYNEQFF. CDR3 coding DNA: TGTGCCAGCAGTCCAACAGATTACAATGAGCAGTTCTTC.

The V gene is TRBV5-1, the J gene TRBJ2-1; tentatively, D is TRBD1 or TRBD2 (5 bases each). V shed 4 bases and J shed 10 bases, with 12 bases lying between them. The CDR3 has 12 amino acids. Germline V lookup: CDR1 SGHRS, CDR2 YFSETQ. The DNA of the CDR3 is TGCGCCAGCAGCCCGGGGTCAGGGGAGCAGTTCTTC. Its translation is CASSPGSGEQFF.

The rearrangement joins TRBV5-1 to TRBJ1-1; D perhaps matches TRBD1 (5 bases). Trimming cost V 0 bases and J 7 bases, with 13 bases left between them. Germline values: CDR1 SGHRS, CDR2 YFSETQ. CDR3 size: 14 residues. CDR3 sequence reads: CASSLGVGEGEAFF. The CDR3 DNA sequence: TGCGCCAGCAGCTTGGGGGTAGGGGAAGGTGAAGCTTTCTTT.

The chain joins TRBV5-5 to TRBJ1-4; 7 bases match TRBD1. This CDR3 is 16 amino acids long. Germline loops: CDR1 SGHKS, CDR2 YYEKEE (reference sequence). V lost 0 bases, J lost 4 bases, and 6 bases stayed unmatched. CDR3 region: CASSLGQGVFNEKLFF. CDR3 DNA: TGTGCCAGCAGCTTGGGGCAGGGGGTTTTTAATGAAAAACTGTTTTTT.

This clone was observed a single time. The same CDR3 can be traced to other DNA sequences in this sample. The genes are TRBV27 and TRBJ2-1; a weak D match, TRBD2 (5 bases). V lost 4 bases and J 0 bases, leaving 10 bases between the germline ends. The length of the CDR3 is 15 residues. CDR1 and CDR2 from the germline V gene are MNHEY and SMNVEV (reference sequence). In DNA, the CDR3 is TGTGCCAGCAGTTCAACGAGCGGCTCCTACAATGAGCAGTTCTTC. Encoded protein: CASSSTSGSYNEQFF.

The J gene is TRBJ1-5, the V gene TRBV6-4; tentative D call: TRBD1 (5 bases). The germline V gene encodes CDR1 MRHNA and CDR2 SNTAGT. Trimming cost V 4 bases and J 0 bases, with 16 bases left between them. This CDR3 is 17 amino acids long. Here the CDR3 DNA reads TGTGCCAGCAGTGCCTCCGCGGACAAGTATAGCAATCAGCCCCAGCATTTT. As protein: CASSASADKYSNQPQHF.

The chain carries TRBV10-1 and TRBJ2-7; D is tentatively TRBD1 or TRBD2 (5 bases each). Trimming removed 3 bases at V and 9 bases at J, with 18 bases between. Per germline, CDR1 WNHNN and CDR2 SYGVQD (reference sequence). This CDR3 has 14 amino acids. The CDR3 protein is CASSDEGELDGQYF. The CDR3 DNA follows: TGCGCCAGCAGTGACGAAGGGGAGCTGGACGGGCAGTACTTC.

Of note for this clone: The same CDR3 can be traced to other DNA sequences in this sample. This chain connects TRBV10-2 to TRBJ1-5; D not certain. V was trimmed by 2 bases and J by 2 bases, leaving 1 base between them. The CDR3 loop spans 12 amino acids. The V gene's germline CDR1 is WSHSY and CDR2 SAAADI. CDR3 sequence reads: CASSEGNQPQHF. The CDR3 DNA reads as TGCGCCAGCAGTGAGGGCAATCAGCCCCAGCATTTT.

This clone was recorded a few times. The chain couples TRBV28 to TRBJ2-2, with 10 positions matching TRBD1. Germline CDR1 and CDR2: MDHEN and SYDVKM. This CDR3 has 15 amino acids. V was pared by 8 bases and J by 6 bases, with 9 bases of the junction left unmatched. Here the CDR3 DNA reads TGTGCCAGCTTCCCCATTGACAGGGGGCCCGGGGAGCTGTTTTTT. Residues: CASFPIDRGPGELFF. Using reference TRBV28 and TRBJ2-2 for the parts outside the CDR3, the full variable domain is DVKVTQSSRYLVKRTGEKVFLECVQDMDHENMFWYRQDPGLGLRLIYFSYDVKMKEKGDIPEGYSVSREKKERFSLILESASTNQTSMYLCASFPIDRGPGELFFGEGSRLTVL.

The chain links TRBV9 to TRBJ2-5; the D gene is possibly TRBD1 (6 bases). The germline V and J ends were trimmed by 4 bases and 4 bases, with 17 bases remaining between them. Germline loops: CDR1 SGDLS, CDR2 YYNGEE. This CDR3 has 15 amino acids. DNA of the CDR3: TGTGCCAGCAGCCCAGGGGACCTGGGGGTAGAGACCCAGTACTTC. This translates into CASSPGDLGVETQYF.

This clone has just a few counts. The chain uses TRBV10-3 and TRBJ1-2; D is perhaps TRBD1 (6 bases). Trimming shortened V by 5 bases and J by 5 bases, and 15 bases separated the two germline ends. Germline assignment: CDR1 ENHRY and CDR2 SYGVKD. The length of the CDR3 is 14 residues. The CDR3 sequence is CAISFRGPLYGYTF. CDR3 nucleotides: TGTGCCATCAGTTTCAGGGGCCCACTTTATGGCTACACCTTC.

V usage is TRBV27 and J usage is TRBJ2-1; D perhaps matches TRBD1 (6 bases). This CDR3 comprises 12 residues. V was cut by 7 bases and J by 7 bases, with 11 bases left in between. Germline assignment: CDR1 MNHEY and CDR2 SMNVEV (reference sequence). In DNA form, the CDR3 reads TGTGCCAGCAACCCCGGGACAAATGAGCAGTTCTTC. Protein product: CASNPGTNEQFF.

The CDR3 nucleotides read TGTGCCAGTAGTCCCCAGACAGGTTCCTACGAGCAGTACTTC. Protein: CASSPQTGSYEQYF. The chain carries TRBV19 and TRBJ2-7; weak D call: TRBD1 (6 bases). With 5 bases removed from V and 1 base from J, the gap between germline ends came to 12 bases. In germline, CDR1 is LNHDA, CDR2 SQIVND (reference sequence). CDR3 length equals 14 residues.

This clone was picked up one time. J is TRBJ2-7 and V is TRBV29-1; possible D gene TRBD2, 5 bases. Germline CDR1 SQVTM, CDR2 ANQGSEA. The V end was cut by 7 bases, the J end by 3 bases, with 28 bases between. The CDR3 totals 17 residues. CDR3 sequence reads: CSANKRTVPAANYEQYF. DNA of the CDR3: TGCAGCGCAAACAAACGGACGGTCCCAGCGGCTAACTACGAGCAGTACTTC.

The chain joins TRBV4-1 to TRBJ2-1; 9 nucleotides match TRBD2. The germline V gene encodes CDR1 MGHRA and CDR2 YSYEKL. The trim removed 5 bases at V and 2 bases at J, leaving 4 bases unmatched. The CDR3 extends over 15 amino acids. CDR3 bases: TGCGCCAGCAGCTTCCGACTAGCGGCCTACAATGAGCAGTTCTTC. Its protein is CASSFRLAAYNEQFF.

The V call is TRBV4-1, the J call TRBJ2-3; possible D gene TRBD2, 5 bases. Trimming cost V 10 bases and J 1 base, with 12 bases left between them. Germline CDR1 MGHRA, CDR2 YSYEKL. This CDR3 spans 13 amino acids. The CDR3 loop reads CATSEEGTDTQYF. The CDR3 DNA is TGCGCCACCTCGGAGGAAGGCACAGATACGCAGTATTTT.

The chain joins TRBV13 to TRBJ2-7; D remains ambiguous. This CDR3 has 14 residues. V lost 4 bases and J lost 0, with 10 bases in between. The V gene's germline CDR1 is PRHDT and CDR2 FYEKMQ (reference sequence). CDR3 amino acids: CASSSEIISYEQYF. CDR3 bases: TGTGCCAGCAGCTCCGAGATAATCTCCTACGAGCAGTACTTC.